These 19 T cell receptor beta chains originate from one sample sequenced in a study of cytotoxic CD8 clonotypes in ibrutinib-treated CLL. The data were produced by immunoSEQ multiplex PCR, yet TCRdb's version contains in-frame clones alone and is incomplete. The sample has some 300,000 clones; roughly 80% are singletons. The specimen was PBMCs, collected before ibrutinib treatment. Source of these receptors: a human donor with chronic lymphocytic leukemia.

This chain joins TRBV10-2 and TRBJ2-7; 8 bases line up with TRBD1. The germline V gene has CDR1 WSHSY and CDR2 SAAADI. V lost 4 bases to trimming and J lost 2 bases; unmatched junction nucleotides: 1. The length of the CDR3 is 13 residues. CDR3 amino acids: CASSADRAYEQYF. In DNA form, the CDR3 reads TGCGCCAGCAGTGCGGACAGGGCCTACGAGCAGTACTTC.

V usage is TRBV21-1 and J usage is TRBJ2-2; the table's D gene call, TRBD1, was not cross checked with the DNA. TRBV21-1 is recorded as a pseudogene. The CDR3 consists of 16 residues. The CDR3 DNA follows: TGTGCCAGCAGCGAGAGACAGGGGGGTTGCACCGGGGAGCTGTTTTTT. This gives the protein CASSERQGGCTGELFF.

This chain connects TRBV9 to TRBJ2-1, with 12 positions matching TRBD2. CDR1 is SGDLS, CDR2 YYNGEE, per germline. The CDR3 is 15 residues long. The junction had 10 bases not matched to a gene; V was cut back by 4 bases and J by 11 bases. The CDR3 DNA sequence: TGTGCCAGCAGCCTAAAGGAAACTAGCGGGAGGCAGCAGTTCTTC. Residues: CASSLKETSGRQQFF. Together with reference TRBV9 and TRBJ2-1, the CDR3 gives the full variable domain: DSGVTQTPKHLITATGQRVTLRCSPRSGDLSVYWYQQSLDQGLQFLIQYYNGEERAKGNILERFSAQQFPDLHSELNLSSLELGDSALYFCASSLKETSGRQQFFGPGTRLTVL.

The chain carries TRBV9 and TRBJ2-1; D uncertain. The germline V gene has CDR1 SGDLS and CDR2 YYNGEE. This CDR3 contains 12 residues. V lost 0 bases and J 10 bases, leaving 8 bases between the germline ends. CDR3 nucleotides: TGTGCCAGCAGCGTAGGGGGTCGGGAGCAGTTCTTC. Translated, it gives CASSVGGREQFF. Full variable domain (rest looked up from reference TRBV9 and TRBJ2-1): DSGVTQTPKHLITATGQRVTLRCSPRSGDLSVYWYQQSLDQGLQFLIQYYNGEERAKGNILERFSAQQFPDLHSELNLSSLELGDSALYFCASSVGGREQFFGPGTRLTVL.

The J gene is TRBJ2-1, the V gene TRBV9, with 12 bases lining up with TRBD2. The junction had 8 bases not matched to a gene; V was cut back by 6 bases and J by 7 bases. CDR3 length: 15 residues. Germline-derived CDR1 and CDR2 are SGDLS and YYNGEE. The CDR3 coding sequence is TGTGCCAGCACGACCGGGACTAGCGGGTCTAATGAGCAGTTCTTC. It encodes CASTTGTSGSNEQFF.

V usage is TRBV30 and J usage is TRBJ1-1; possibly TRBD1 for D (5 bases). V was shortened by 0 bases and J by 6 bases, with 14 bases between the two germline ends. In germline, CDR1 is GTSNPN, CDR2 SVGIG (reference sequence). This CDR3 has 14 amino acids. The CDR3 here is CAWSVLTVGAEAFF. The CDR3 bases are TGTGCCTGGAGTGTGTTGACAGTCGGGGCTGAAGCTTTCTTT.

The V and J genes are TRBV5-1 and TRBJ2-1; 9 nucleotides line up with TRBD1. Germline V gene sequence: CDR1 SGHRS, CDR2 YFSETQ. V was pared by 2 bases and J by 0 bases, with 12 bases of the junction left unmatched. This CDR3 is 19 amino acids long. DNA for the CDR3: TGCGCCAGCAGCTTCCTACCAACAGGGGGCGGTAGCTCCTACAATGAGCAGTTCTTC. This gives the protein CASSFLPTGGGSSYNEQFF.

This chain joins TRBV5-4 and TRBJ2-7, with 8 bases matching TRBD1. CDR3 length: 15 amino acids. V shed 0 bases, J shed 5 bases, and the junction held 7 bases outside the gene matches. Germline V gene lookup returns CDR1 SGHNT and CDR2 YYREEE (reference sequence). CDR3: CASSLVNRGSNEQYF. The CDR3 DNA reads TGTGCCAGCAGCTTGGTTAACAGGGGGAGCAACGAGCAGTACTTC.

The genes are TRBV28 and TRBJ2-2; no reliable D call. CDR3 length: 12 residues. V lost 2 bases and J lost 10, with 8 bases in between. Germline V gene data show CDR1 as MDHEN and CDR2 as SYDVKM. CDR3 protein: CASSLTTQELFF. CDR3 sequence (DNA): TGTGCCAGCAGTTTAACCACCCAGGAGCTGTTTTTT.

The CDR3 DNA reads as TGCAGCGTTGAACTTCCAGGGGGTTCCTACGAGCAGTACTTC. Amino acids: CSVELPGGSYEQYF. The V call is TRBV29-1, the J call TRBJ2-7; 7 bases line up with TRBD1. The CDR3 covers 14 residues. J was trimmed by 1 base and V by 2 bases; bases with no gene match: 5. Germline V gene lookup returns CDR1 SQVTM and CDR2 ANQGSEA.

This chain connects TRBV2 to TRBJ2-1, with D possibly being TRBD2 (5 bases). CDR1 SNHLY and CDR2 FYNNEI come from the germline V gene. The ends were cut back, 7 bases at V and 5 bases at J, with 21 bases in the middle. CDR3 length: 16 amino acids. Here the CDR3 DNA reads TGTGCCAGCAAAACGGCGGGCAGACCCATTAACAATGAGCAGTTCTTC. Amino acids: CASKTAGRPINNEQFF. The entire variable domain, with the rest obtained from reference TRBV2 and TRBJ2-1, is as follows: EPEVTQTPSHQVTQMGQEVILRCVPISNHLYFYWYRQILGQKVEFLVSFYNNEISEKSEIFDDQFSVERPDGSNFTLKIRSTKLEDSAMYFCASKTAGRPINNEQFFGPGTRLTVL.

The chain combines TRBV4-3 with TRBJ2-1; D is possibly TRBD2 (5 bases). V lost 2 bases and J lost 8, with 10 bases in between. The CDR3 extends over 13 amino acids. Germline V gene data show CDR1 as LGHNA and CDR2 as YSLEER. The CDR3 sequence: CASSQQLGDEQFF. CDR3 sequence (DNA): TGCGCCAGCAGCCAACAACTGGGAGATGAGCAGTTCTTC.

The rearrangement links TRBV10-3 to TRBJ1-1; possibly TRBD1 for D (5 bases). Germline lookup yields CDR1 ENHRY and CDR2 SYGVKD. Trimming stripped 4 bases from V and 3 bases from J, with 15 bases between. This CDR3 comprises 15 residues. The CDR3 is CAISVDAQGDTEAFF. In DNA, the CDR3 is TGTGCCATCAGTGTAGATGCTCAAGGGGACACTGAAGCTTTCTTT.

The chain joins TRBV5-4 to TRBJ2-1, with 7 bases aligning to TRBD2. J was trimmed by 10 bases and V by 3 bases; bases with no gene match: 10. The V gene's germline CDR1 is SGHNT and CDR2 YYREEE (reference sequence). The CDR3 covers 14 residues. CDR3 in DNA: TGTGCCAGCAGCTCCTACCTGACTAGCAGAGAGCAGTTCTTC. Residues: CASSSYLTSREQFF.

The chain has TRBV5-4 and TRBJ2-7; D could derive from TRBD1 or TRBD2 (7 bases each). V was shortened by 1 base and J by 2 bases, with 19 bases between the two germline ends. The CDR3 spans 17 residues. Per the germline V gene, CDR1 is SGHNT and CDR2 is YYREEE (reference sequence). The CDR3 sequence: CASSLSAGGVAAYEQYF. The DNA for the CDR3 is TGTGCCAGCAGCTTGTCGGCAGGGGGGGTAGCGGCCTACGAGCAGTACTTC.

Here the CDR3 reads CASSPDRAEQFF. Here the CDR3 DNA reads TGTGCCAGCTCACCGGACCGAGCAGAGCAGTTCTTC. This chain connects TRBV18 to TRBJ2-1, with unresolved D. The CDR3 runs 12 residues. The germline gives CDR1 KGHSH, CDR2 LQKENI. Trimming took 3 bases from V and 10 from J, leaving 10 bases between them.

This clone was counted between two and nine times. The chain employs TRBV11-3 and TRBJ2-7; 8 nucleotides match TRBD1. The CDR3 is made up of 13 amino acids. The V gene end was trimmed by 4 bases and the J gene end by 5 bases; junction bases not matched to a gene: 4. Germline V lookup: CDR1 SGHNT, CDR2 YENEEA. The CDR3 region has the DNA TGTGCCAGCAGCTCCGGACAGGGCAACGAGCAGTACTTC. It is translated as CASSSGQGNEQYF.

The CDR3 DNA reads as TGTGCCAGCAGTTTAGCCCAGGGGGCGATGGACTATGGCTACACCTTC. Translating gives CASSLAQGAMDYGYTF. This sequence joins TRBV28 and TRBJ1-2; 8 positions match TRBD1. With V trimmed by 2 bases and J by 3 bases, 8 bases remained unmatched. Germline values: CDR1 MDHEN, CDR2 SYDVKM. CDR3 size: 16 residues.

Only one count was recorded for this clone. The chain joins TRBV28 to TRBJ2-3; D remains unclear. Germline V gene lookup returns CDR1 MDHEN and CDR2 SYDVKM. Trimming shortened V by 4 bases and J by 2 bases, and 16 bases separated the two germline ends. This CDR3 region has 16 residues. CDR3 coding DNA: TGTGCCAGCAGTTCTGTTCTGGGTCGTAACACAGATACGCAGTATTTT. Its protein is CASSSVLGRNTDTQYF.